Below are 5 T cell receptor beta chains sequenced from a single sample in a study of blood T cell repertoires in COVID-19. Data came from immunoSEQ multiplex PCR; TCRdb stores just in-frame clones and leaves some out. In the table there are 60,000 to 75,000 clones, around 86% of which are singletons. The source material was peripheral blood. All receptors come from a man between 45 and 60 years old with active COVID-19.

In DNA form, the CDR3 reads TGTGCCAGCAGTTACTCGCCTAGCGGGAGAGCAGGTGAGCAGTTCTTC. Its translation is CASSYSPSGRAGEQFF. The J gene is TRBJ2-1, the V gene TRBV6-5; 10 nucleotides agree with TRBD2. Germline V lookup: CDR1 MNHEY, CDR2 SVGAGI. The CDR3 has 16 residues. V shed 0 bases, J shed 9 bases, and the junction held 8 bases outside the gene matches.

The chain uses TRBV5-1 and TRBJ2-7; D is perhaps TRBD2 (5 bases). The CDR3 totals 16 residues. CDR1 is SGHRS and CDR2 is YFSETQ in the germline V gene. V was trimmed by 4 bases and J by 0 bases, leaving 17 bases between them. This CDR3 is CASSPGSSATSYEQYF. The CDR3 DNA is TGCGCCAGCAGCCCGGGGTCGTCGGCTACCTCCTACGAGCAGTACTTC.

This chain uses TRBV11-2 with TRBJ2-5, with 7 bases fitting TRBD1. The CDR3 is 15 residues long. Trimming cost V 4 bases and J 1 base; bases outside gene matches: 6. Germline V gene data show CDR1 as SGHAT and CDR2 as FQNNGV. CDR3 sequence: CASSSRTGSQETQYF. The CDR3 DNA reads as TGTGCCAGCAGCTCCCGGACAGGCTCCCAAGAGACCCAGTACTTC.

The chain couples TRBV7-3 to TRBJ2-3; weak D call: TRBD1 (6 bases). Trimming pared 2 bases from V and 6 bases from J, leaving 9 bases between. Germline V gives CDR1 SGHTA, CDR2 FQGTGA. The length of the CDR3 is 13 residues. The CDR3 reads CASSLSQGDTQYF. The CDR3 nucleotides are TGTGCCAGCAGCTTATCCCAGGGGGATACGCAGTATTTT.

The rearrangement uses TRBV18 and TRBJ1-3; perhaps TRBD1 as D (6 bases). CDR3 size: 17 residues. Germline-derived CDR1 and CDR2 are KGHSH and LQKENI. The ends were cut back, 6 bases at V and 4 bases at J, with 22 bases in the middle. The CDR3, as DNA: TGTGCCAGCTCCCCCCCCTCGTCGGGGGGCCGCGGAAACACCATATATTTT. Translated: CASSPPSSGGRGNTIYF.